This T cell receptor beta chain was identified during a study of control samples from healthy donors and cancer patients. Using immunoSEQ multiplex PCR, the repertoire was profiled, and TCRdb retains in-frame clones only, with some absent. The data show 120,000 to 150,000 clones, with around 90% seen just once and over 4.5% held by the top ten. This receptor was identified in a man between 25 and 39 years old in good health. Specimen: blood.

The CDR3 sequence: CASQPGVNTEAFF. CDR3 sequence (DNA): TGTGCCAGTCAACCCGGGGTCAACACTGAAGCTTTCTTT. This sequence joins TRBV11-3 and TRBJ1-1; D remains unclear. The CDR3 is 13 amino acids. Trimming pared 9 bases from V and 2 bases from J, leaving 13 bases between. Germline values: CDR1 SGHNT, CDR2 YENEEA.